The clone carrying this T cell receptor (beta chain) was picked up a small number of times. Its cognate antigen is unknown. The sample belongs to a study of cytomegalovirus exposure and HLA in healthy donors. Study-level points and caveats: Subsequent analysis of the approximately 110 validation repertoires found a tendency for first-cohort TCR clusters to co-occur.

Separate from the approximately 670-subject first cohort, the roughly 120-subject validation cohort was the one that the donors belonged to. The germline CDR1 and CDR2 sequences are SGHAT and FQNNGV. This CDR3 has 14 residues. V trimming: 1 base; J trimming: 7 bases; junction bases outside the gene matches: 3. Repertoires were generated with immunoSEQ multiplex PCR, while TCRdb's copy carries only in-frame clones and drops some. The table lists under 200,000 clones, 80% to 90% of them singletons. Source material: PBMCs. The source is a young woman in good health and CMV-seronegative. The chain has TRBV11-2 and TRBJ2-1; 8 bases match TRBD2. CDR3 in amino acids: CASSLALAANEQFF. DNA of the CDR3: TGTGCCAGCAGCTTAGCACTAGCGGCTAATGAGCAGTTCTTC.